This T cell receptor (beta chain) was sequenced during a study of neurological immune-mediated disorders. TCRdb reprocessed the 5' RACE reads with MiXCR, giving one entry per CDR3 protein. Of 25,000 to 35,000 distinct CDR3 sequences in the sample, around 4% were seen once. General observations from the study: HTLV-1-associated myelopathy had the most TCR clonal expansion, and multiple sclerosis had the least, less than healthy controls. Expanded clones shared no identical CDR3 amino acid sequences across subjects, which suggested private TCR-beta repertoires in all groups.

This clonotype was seen ten or more times. Antigen specificity is unknown. This TCR was sampled from a woman in her thirties or forties in good health. Sequencing was done on a sample of CD4+ T cells from blood.

CDR3: CASTRRPKETTEAFF. DNA of the CDR3: TGTGCCAGCACCCGGCGTCCGAAAGAGACGACTGAAGCTTTCTTT. This chain joins TRBV6-1 and TRBJ1-1, with D unclear. Trimming took off 7 bases at V and 5 bases at J, with 20 bases between the two ends. Germline V gene data show CDR1 as MNHNS and CDR2 as SASEGT. The length of the CDR3 is 15 residues.